What follows are 20 T cell receptor beta chains derived from one specimen sequenced in a study of T cells in Graves' hyperthyroidism and ophthalmopathy. Amplified TCR beta CDR3 regions came from RNA transcripts. The TCR CDR3 first-round RT-PCR relied on the HTBI primer set. MiXCR was run by TCRdb on the multiplex PCR reads, yielding one entry per CDR3 protein. The repertoire holds over 250,000 distinct CDR3 sequences, roughly an eighth seen once, with 34% in the top ten. The sequenced sample was blood. Receptor source: a woman in her thirties or forties with Graves' ophthalmopathy.

This clonotype was recorded many times. This sequence joins TRBV7-2 and TRBJ1-5, with D hard to call. V was trimmed by 2 bases and J by 6 bases, leaving 8 bases between them. Per germline, CDR1 SGHTA and CDR2 FQGNSA. The CDR3 has 13 residues. CDR3 DNA sequence: TGTGCCAGCAGCTTATTGGGAGGTCAGCCCCAGCATTTT. Its translation: CASSLLGGQPQHF.

In its sample, this clonotype was seen a few times. The rearrangement uses TRBV5-5 and TRBJ1-2; 8 bases map to TRBD1. The V gene end was trimmed by 4 bases and the J gene end by 8 bases; junction bases not matched to a gene: 16. The CDR3 loop spans 16 amino acids. Germline CDR1 SGHKS, CDR2 YYEKEE (reference sequence). The CDR3 DNA follows: TGTGCCAGCAGCCAAGGCCGGGACAGGATTATGTGGGGCTACACCTTC. It yields the protein CASSQGRDRIMWGYTF. Drawing the rest from reference TRBV5-5 and TRBJ1-2, the complete variable domain is DAGVTQSPTHLIKTRGQQVTLRCSPISGHKSVSWYQQVLGQGPQFIFQYYEKEERGRGNFPDRFSARQFPNYSSELNVNALLLGDSALYLCASSQGRDRIMWGYTFGSGTRLTVV.

This clonotype was recorded a few times. This sequence joins TRBV7-9 and TRBJ1-4; no firm D call. This CDR3 is built from 16 residues. The ends were cut back, 0 bases at V and 4 bases at J, with 12 bases in the middle. The germline V gene has CDR1 SEHNR and CDR2 FQNEAQ (reference sequence). The CDR3 sequence: CASSLAVPHYNEKLFF. CDR3 bases: TGTGCCAGCAGCTTAGCGGTTCCACACTATAATGAAAAACTGTTTTTT.

The table lists this clonotype with many counts. V usage is TRBV7-2 and J usage is TRBJ1-2, with a weak D call TRBD1 (5 bases). CDR1 is SGHTA and CDR2 is FQGNSA in the germline V gene. V gave up 3 bases and J gave up 5 bases, with 7 bases separating them. The CDR3 has 12 amino acids. CDR3: CASSLRQYGYTF. The CDR3 coding sequence is TGTGCCAGCAGCTTGCGACAGTATGGCTACACCTTC.

This clonotype was detected a few times. The CDR3 here is CSARDATEAGHEQYF. In DNA, the CDR3 is TGCAGTGCTAGAGATGCGACGGAAGCCGGCCACGAGCAGTACTTC. The rearrangement joins TRBV20-1 to TRBJ2-7, with D uncertain. The germline gives CDR1 DFQATT, CDR2 SNEGSKA (reference sequence). The CDR3 consists of 15 residues. V lost 0 bases and J 5 bases, leaving 17 bases between the germline ends.

In this sample, this clonotype turned up a few times. V usage is TRBV11-2 and J usage is TRBJ2-7, with 8 bases that match TRBD1. Germline CDR1 is SGHAT and CDR2 is FQNNGV. CDR3 size: 18 residues. With V trimmed by 1 base and J by 1 base, 12 bases remained unmatched. The CDR3 region has the DNA TGTGCCAGCAGCTTAGCCACCCTCGGACAGGGAACTTCCTACGAGCAGTACTTC. It is translated as CASSLATLGQGTSYEQYF.

This clonotype has at least ten counts. The rearrangement joins TRBV11-2 to TRBJ1-2; 7 bases line up with TRBD1. The CDR3 spans 16 residues. Germline CDR1 is SGHAT and CDR2 is FQNNGV. J was trimmed by 8 bases and V by 0 bases; bases with no gene match: 12. For the CDR3, the DNA is TGTGCCAGCAGCTTAGATTTAGACAGGGATGGGAGAGGCTACACCTTC. It codes for CASSLDLDRDGRGYTF. The full variable domain, its missing parts supplied by reference TRBV11-2 and TRBJ1-2, is EAGVAQSPRYKIIEKRQSVAFWCNPISGHATLYWYQQILGQGPKLLIQFQNNGVVDDSQLPKDRFSAERLKGVDSTLKIQPAKLEDSAVYLCASSLDLDRDGRGYTFGSGTRLTVV.

This clonotype was observed a single time. As DNA, the CDR3 is TGTGCCAGCTCGCCAGCCCCTGCTGGGGCCAACGTCCTGACTTTC. Translated, it gives CASSPAPAGANVLTF. V usage is TRBV18 and J usage is TRBJ2-6; D uncertain. There are 15 residues in the CDR3. Per germline, CDR1 KGHSH and CDR2 LQKENI. Trimming removed 6 bases at V and 2 bases at J, with 11 bases between.

This clonotype was found many times. J is TRBJ1-1 and V is TRBV6-6; 7 positions agree with TRBD1. The V gene's germline CDR1 is MNHNY and CDR2 SVGAGI (reference sequence). The CDR3 sequence is 18 residues long. The junction had 12 bases not matched to a gene; V was cut back by 0 bases and J by 2 bases. CDR3 amino acids: CASSYSKRAGQLNTEAFF. The DNA of the CDR3 is TGTGCCAGCAGTTACTCGAAGCGGGCGGGACAGCTAAACACTGAAGCTTTCTTT.

This clonotype was detected many times. The chain has TRBV19 and TRBJ1-1; tentative D call: TRBD1 (6 bases). The CDR3 extends over 18 amino acids. The germline gives CDR1 LNHDA, CDR2 SQIVND (reference sequence). Trimming took off 4 bases at V and 0 bases at J, with 21 bases between the two ends. The CDR3 spells CASSTHAGVWSLNTEAFF. Written as DNA, the CDR3 is TGTGCCAGTAGTACCCATGCAGGGGTGTGGAGCCTGAACACTGAAGCTTTCTTT.

The chain links TRBV19 to TRBJ1-2; 7 nucleotides line up with TRBD1. Per the germline V gene, CDR1 is LNHDA and CDR2 is SQIVND (reference sequence). The CDR3 is 15 amino acids. The trim removed 4 bases at V and 3 bases at J, leaving 8 bases unmatched. CDR3 sequence reads: CASSTYRGFDYGYTF. DNA of the CDR3: TGTGCCAGTAGTACCTACAGGGGATTTGACTATGGCTACACCTTC.

This clonotype came up many times. The chain joins TRBV20-1 to TRBJ2-5; D could derive from TRBD1 or TRBD2 (6 bases each). V dropped 1 base and J dropped 5 bases, with 11 bases sitting between them. Germline-derived CDR1 and CDR2 are DFQATT and SNEGSKA (reference sequence). The CDR3 contains 13 residues. The CDR3 bases are TGCAGTGCTAGAGGTCGAGGGGGGGAGACCCAGTACTTC. It codes for CSARGRGGETQYF.

This clonotype occurred many times. The chain has TRBV12-5 and TRBJ2-5; 7 bases agree with TRBD1. Trimming at V came to 3 bases and at J to 5 bases, leaving 9 bases not matched to a gene. The CDR3 sequence is 15 residues long. The V gene's germline CDR1 is LGHNT and CDR2 FRNRAP. The CDR3, as DNA: TGTGCTAGTGGTTTATGGGACAGACTCCGGGAGACCCAGTACTTC. Translation: CASGLWDRLRETQYF.

This clonotype was detected many times. The genes are TRBV6-1 and TRBJ1-5; 8 bases align to TRBD1. The length of the CDR3 is 15 residues. CDR1 and CDR2 from the germline V gene are MNHNS and SASEGT. V dropped 5 bases and J dropped 5; count of bases not matched to a gene: 8. CDR3 loop: CASSYRTGRDQPQHF. In nucleotides, the CDR3 is TGTGCCAGCAGTTATAGGACAGGGCGTGATCAGCCCCAGCATTTT.

This clonotype appeared many times. The gene calls are TRBV28 and TRBJ1-2, with D uncertain. The germline CDR1 and CDR2 sequences are MDHEN and SYDVKM. The CDR3 has 12 residues. Trimming took 4 bases from V and 8 from J, leaving 11 bases between them. This CDR3 reads CASSSGISGYTF. CDR3 DNA sequence: TGTGCCAGCAGTTCCGGAATAAGCGGCTACACCTTC.

This clonotype was picked up a small number of times. The CDR3 region is CASSLMGTYTGELFF. CDR3 coding DNA: TGTGCCAGCAGTTTGATGGGGACGTACACCGGGGAGCTGTTTTTT. The chain recombines TRBV27 with TRBJ2-2; either TRBD1 or TRBD2 may fit D (5 bases each). V lost 3 bases, J lost 3 bases, and 11 bases lay in between. This CDR3 is 15 amino acids long. Germline CDR1 reads MNHEY; CDR2 reads SMNVEV (reference sequence).

The gene calls are TRBV5-1 and TRBJ1-6, with no clear D. Looked up from germline, CDR1 is SGHRS and CDR2 is YFSETQ. The CDR3 runs to 14 residues. V shed 4 bases and J shed 3 bases, with 8 bases lying between them. The CDR3 DNA sequence: TGCGCCAGCAGCCCGGAAGGCTATAATTCACCCCTCCACTTT. It translates to CASSPEGYNSPLHF.

CDR3 in DNA: TGTGCCAGCAGTGACCAGCGGGACAGTTACAATGAGCAGTTCTTC. Its translation is CASSDQRDSYNEQFF. This chain uses TRBV2 with TRBJ2-1; D may match TRBD1 or TRBD2 (7 bases each). CDR1 is SNHLY and CDR2 is FYNNEI in the germline V gene. This CDR3 has 15 residues. Trimming removed 3 bases from V and 4 bases from J, with 13 bases in between.

The rearrangement uses TRBV20-1 and TRBJ2-5; no definite D call. V dropped 5 bases and J dropped 1 base, with 8 bases sitting between them. The CDR3 is 12 residues long. Germline assignment: CDR1 DFQATT and CDR2 SNEGSKA (reference sequence). The CDR3 DNA sequence: TGCAGTGCTCCCCTGAGCCAAGAGACCCAGTACTTC. This gives the protein CSAPLSQETQYF.

The chain employs TRBV30 and TRBJ2-3, with TRBD2 matching over 10 bases. V was pared by 4 bases and J by 6 bases, with 10 bases of the junction left unmatched. The germline V gene has CDR1 GTSNPN and CDR2 SVGIG (reference sequence). This CDR3 spans 15 amino acids. Here the CDR3 reads CAWKPLAGDGDTQYF. The DNA of the CDR3 is TGTGCCTGGAAACCTCTAGCGGGAGATGGTGATACGCAGTATTTT.